A single sample gave rise to the 27 T cell receptor beta chains below, sequenced in a study of blood T cells in healthy people across ages. With a J-beta primer mix and a sample-barcoded 5' primer, a second PCR ran 7 to 11 cycles. MiXCR was run by TCRdb on the 5' RACE reads, yielding one entry per CDR3 protein. The table has fewer than 800,000 distinct CDR3 sequences, about 34% seen once. Sequencing was done on a sample of blood. These receptors came from a woman older than 75 in good health.

This clonotype was seen ten or more times. The chain joins TRBV3-1 to TRBJ1-2; D remains ambiguous. From germline, CDR1 is LGHDT and CDR2 YNNKEL (reference sequence). V lost 8 bases, J lost 2 bases, and 12 bases lay in between. The CDR3 sequence is 13 residues long. The CDR3 sequence: CASSAGRNYGYTF. CDR3 in DNA: TGTGCCAGCTCTGCGGGCAGAAACTATGGCTACACCTTC.

The chain joins TRBV12-3 or TRBV12-4 to TRBJ2-2; TRBD2 aligns across 8 bases. This CDR3 spans 14 amino acids. Trimming at V came to 5 bases and at J to 4 bases, leaving 3 bases not matched to a gene. The CDR3 bases are TGTGCCAGCAGTACGGGGGGGGTCACCGGGGAGCTGTTTTTT. Translated: CASSTGGVTGELFF.

At least ten counts were recorded for this clonotype. The V and J genes are TRBV27 and TRBJ2-3, with TRBD2 matching over 11 bases. V was clipped by 1 base and J by 3 bases; unmatched bases: 6. From germline, CDR1 is MNHEY and CDR2 SMNVEV (reference sequence). The CDR3 is made up of 17 amino acids. The CDR3 bases are TGTGCCAGCAGTTTATTGGGACTAGCGGAGGGAACAGATACGCAGTATTTT. Translating it yields CASSLLGLAEGTDTQYF.

This clonotype appeared many times. V gene TRBV6-2 or TRBV6-3 combines with J gene TRBJ2-1; 12 bases are shared with TRBD2. V shed 7 bases and J 7 bases; nucleotides not matched to a gene: 8. Germline V gene lookup returns CDR1 MNHEY and CDR2 SVGEGT. This CDR3 has 15 residues. The CDR3 nucleotides read TGTGCCAGCACCATAACTAGCGGGGGGAAGAATGAGCAGTTCTTC. Protein product: CASTITSGGKNEQFF.

V usage is TRBV30 and J usage is TRBJ2-1; D not certain. The CDR3 extends over 17 amino acids. CDR1 and CDR2 (germline): GTSNPN, SVGIG (reference sequence). The V and J ends lost 1 base and 5 bases respectively, with 21 bases between them. The CDR3 loop reads CAWSALPRPRFNNEQFF. CDR3 nucleotides: TGTGCCTGGAGTGCCCTACCGAGGCCGCGATTTAACAATGAGCAGTTCTTC.

This clonotype appeared many times. The CDR3 DNA is TGCAGTGCTAGTGGAGAAGGGGGCTACACCTTC. Its translation is CSASGEGGYTF. V and J are TRBV20-1 and TRBJ1-2; no definite D call. The germline V and J ends were trimmed by 3 bases and 8 bases, with 10 bases remaining between them. Germline V gives CDR1 DFQATT, CDR2 SNEGSKA (reference sequence). This CDR3 region has 11 residues.

To note about this clonotype: With a much larger clone just one base away, this may be a read error. The gene calls are TRBV6-1 and TRBJ2-3; 7 bases agree with TRBD2. The germline gives CDR1 MNHNS, CDR2 SASEGT. The CDR3 sequence is 12 residues long. The V and J ends lost 4 bases and 11 bases, in that order; junction bases with no gene match: 6. The CDR3 loop reads CASSALAGMQYF. The CDR3, as DNA: TGTGCCAGCAGTGCCTTAGCGGGTATGCAGTATTTT.

This clonotype has a handful of counts. This chain uses TRBV27 with TRBJ1-3; 7 bases are a match to TRBD1. Germline CDR1 is MNHEY and CDR2 is SMNVEV (reference sequence). V lost 5 bases, J lost 0 bases, and 10 bases stayed unmatched. CDR3 size: 17 residues. The CDR3 DNA reads TGTGCCAGCAGTCCGCACAGGGGTATGGCCTCTGGAAACACCATATATTTT. As protein: CASSPHRGMASGNTIYF.

This clonotype was recorded at least ten times. The chain has TRBV5-1 and TRBJ2-1; TRBD1 or TRBD2 may be the D gene (5 bases each). Germline lookup yields CDR1 SGHRS and CDR2 YFSETQ. V lost 0 bases and J lost 8, with 9 bases in between. The CDR3 spans 13 residues. The CDR3 region has the DNA TGCGCCAGCAGCTTGGTTCGAGGGGATGAGCAGTTCTTC. Protein: CASSLVRGDEQFF. Full variable domain (missing parts from reference TRBV5-1 and TRBJ2-1): KAGVTQTPRYLIKTRGQQVTLSCSPISGHRSVSWYQQTPGQGLQFLFEYFSETQRNKGNFPGRFSGRQFSNSRSEMNVSTLELGDSALYLCASSLVRGDEQFFGPGTRLTVL.

The CDR3 loop is CSAGPPPGQEKETQYF. The CDR3 DNA sequence: TGCAGTGCTGGCCCGCCTCCGGGACAGGAAAAAGAGACCCAGTACTTC. The rearrangement joins TRBV20-1 to TRBJ2-5; 8 positions agree with TRBD1. The CDR3 has 16 amino acids. CDR1 and CDR2 (germline): DFQATT, SNEGSKA (reference sequence). The V segment lost 5 bases and the J segment 3 bases; nucleotides outside the gene matches: 14.

This clonotype was counted at least ten times. The chain recombines TRBV5-6 with TRBJ1-1; 7 nucleotides line up with TRBD1. CDR1 is SGHDT, CDR2 YYEEEE, per germline. The J segment lost 4 bases and the V segment lost 6 bases, leaving 3 bases of the junction unmatched. The CDR3 is 12 amino acids. The CDR3, as DNA: TGTGCCAGCACCTACAGGGGCACTGAAGCTTTCTTT. Its protein is CASTYRGTEAFF.

The rearrangement joins TRBV9 to TRBJ1-1, with D unclear. The V gene's germline CDR1 is SGDLS and CDR2 YYNGEE. V was pared by 0 bases and J by 2 bases, with 5 bases between. The CDR3 contains 13 residues. In DNA, the CDR3 is TGTGCCAGCAGCGTAGAGATCAACACTGAAGCTTTCTTT. This codes for CASSVEINTEAFF.

Ten or more counts support this clonotype. This sequence joins TRBV2 and TRBJ1-4, with a tentative D call TRBD1 (6 bases). Trimming pared 8 bases from V and 12 bases from J, leaving 13 bases between. In germline, CDR1 is SNHLY, CDR2 FYNNEI. The CDR3 is 11 amino acids. CDR3 DNA sequence: TGTGCCAGCGGAGAACAGGGAGAACTGTTTTTT. This encodes CASGEQGELFF.

As concerns this clonotype: A much larger clone is a single base away; this may be a read error. V is TRBV6-6 and J is TRBJ1-5; 10 positions match TRBD1. CDR1 and CDR2 (germline): MNHNY, SVGAGI (reference sequence). This CDR3 is built from 10 residues. Trimming cost V 4 bases and J 15 bases; bases outside gene matches: 0. The CDR3 loop is CASSWDRGHF. For the CDR3, the DNA is TGTGCCAGCAGTTGGGACAGGGGGCATTTT.

In regard to this clonotype: A much larger clone lies one base from this, so it may be a read error. The chain recombines TRBV5-1 with TRBJ2-7; D unclear. CDR3 length: 15 amino acids. The germline V gene has CDR1 SGHRS and CDR2 YFSETQ. CDR3 bases: TGCGCCAGCAGCTTGGGATTACATAGCTCCTACAAGCAGTACTTC. This sequence encodes CASSLGLHSSYKQYF.

The V and J genes are TRBV11-2 and TRBJ1-2, with D possibly being TRBD1 (5 bases). The CDR3 totals 19 residues. Germline values: CDR1 SGHAT, CDR2 FQNNGV. The V gene lost 1 base and the J gene lost 2 bases, with 23 bases spanning the gap. The DNA for the CDR3 is TGTGCCAGCAGCTTAGGGGGCTTTGCTGCAGGCGTGCCCAACTATGGCTACACCTTC. Its protein product is CASSLGGFAAGVPNYGYTF.

J is TRBJ1-2 and V is TRBV30, with TRBD1 matching 9 bases. The V segment lost 2 bases and the J segment 7 bases; nucleotides outside the gene matches: 2. The CDR3 totals 12 residues. The germline CDR1 and CDR2 sequences are GTSNPN and SVGIG (reference sequence). The chain's CDR3 is CAWSPGQGGYTF. CDR3 DNA sequence: TGTGCCTGGAGTCCGGGACAGGGTGGCTACACCTTC.

About this clonotype itself: A much larger clone is a single base away; this may be a read error. V gene TRBV7-2 combines with J gene TRBJ1-4; D is unclear. Trimming took 1 base from V and 9 from J, leaving 12 bases between them. The V gene's germline CDR1 is SGHTA and CDR2 FQGNSA. The CDR3 covers 14 residues. The CDR3 here is CASSLEIGDKKLFF. CDR3 in DNA: TGTGCCAGCAGCTTAGAAATCGGGGATAAAAAACTGTTTTTT.

The chain employs TRBV5-1 and TRBJ1-4; 8 positions agree with TRBD1. Germline V gives CDR1 SGHRS, CDR2 YFSETQ. The CDR3 is made up of 15 amino acids. The V and J ends lost 4 bases and 11 bases, in that order; junction bases with no gene match: 13. The CDR3 region is CASSERGTGVPKLFF. CDR3 DNA sequence: TGCGCCAGCAGCGAGCGGGGGACAGGCGTACCCAAACTGTTTTTT.

A word on this clonotype: A much bigger clone sits one base away, suggesting this may be a read error. The CDR3 reads CASSRTGRDGYTF. The DNA of the CDR3 is TGTGCCAGCAGCCGTACAGGGCGGGATGGCTACACCTTC. The chain joins TRBV7-2 to TRBJ1-2, with TRBD1 as a possible D gene (6 bases). The CDR3 length is 13 residues. Germline assignment: CDR1 SGHTA and CDR2 FQGNSA. Between the trimmed V and J ends, which lost 5 bases and 6 bases, there was a span of 13 bases. Full variable domain (rest looked up from reference TRBV7-2 and TRBJ1-2): GAGVSQSPSNKVTEKGKDVELRCDPISGHTALYWYRQSLGQGLEFLIYFQGNSAPDKSGLPSDRFSAERTGGSVSTLTIQRTQQEDSAVYLCASSRTGRDGYTFGSGTRLTVV.

In its sample, this clonotype was seen many times. The rearrangement joins TRBV7-3 to TRBJ2-7; D ambiguous. The V and J ends lost 8 bases and 0 bases respectively, with 8 bases between them. The CDR3 sequence is 12 residues long. Germline CDR1 SGHTA, CDR2 FQGTGA. The CDR3: CASAGISYEQYF. As DNA, the CDR3 is TGTGCCAGCGCTGGGATCTCCTACGAGCAGTACTTC.

The chain uses TRBV29-1 and TRBJ2-7; no clear D gene. This CDR3 contains 13 residues. The germline gives CDR1 SQVTM, CDR2 ANQGSEA. CDR3 coding DNA: TGCAACGTAGGCCCGTTGGGTACCGGCGAGCAGTACTTC. Residues: CNVGPLGTGEQYF.

This chain joins TRBV7-8 and TRBJ1-5; D not certain. Trimming left V 1 base short and J 1 base short, with 14 bases between. There are 17 residues in the CDR3. CDR1 is SGHVS, CDR2 FQNEAQ, per germline. In nucleotides, the CDR3 is TGTGCCAGCAGCTTAGGGGCACGACGAGGGAGCAATCAGCCCCAGCATTTT. Its protein product is CASSLGARRGSNQPQHF.

The chain has TRBV29-1 and TRBJ2-3, with D uncertain. The CDR3 has 13 amino acids. Between the trimmed V and J ends, which lost 5 bases and 2 bases, there was a span of 11 bases. Germline CDR1 is SQVTM and CDR2 is ANQGSEA. In DNA form, the CDR3 reads TGCAGCGTTAGTAGCCTACACACAGATACGCAGTATTTT. It codes for CSVSSLHTDTQYF.

This clonotype was seen only a few times. This may arise from a read error, as a much more abundant clone is one base away. The chain employs TRBV6-6 and TRBJ2-1; no firm D call. CDR1 and CDR2 from the germline V gene are MNHNY and SVGAGI (reference sequence). CDR3 length: 15 amino acids. In nucleotides, the CDR3 is TGTGCTCTCCGCCAGGCTTTTCCTCCTCAGGAGACCCAGTTCTTC. Protein sequence: CALRQAFPPQETQFF.

This clonotype was seen many times. This chain joins TRBV7-2 and TRBJ2-3, with D perhaps TRBD1 or TRBD2 (5 bases each). Per germline, CDR1 SGHTA and CDR2 FQGNSA. CDR3 size: 14 residues. Trimming left V 1 base short and J 10 bases short, with 15 bases between. CDR3 in DNA: TGTGCCAGCAGCTTAGAGGGGAGAGACGGGGCGCAGTATTTT. As protein: CASSLEGRDGAQYF.

This clonotype was seen a single time. The chain couples TRBV5-1 to TRBJ2-7; D is undetermined. The ends were cut back, 0 bases at V and 2 bases at J, with 15 bases in the middle. The CDR3 is made up of 16 amino acids. Germline-derived CDR1 and CDR2 are SGHRS and YFSETQ. The CDR3 coding sequence is TGCGCCAGCAGCTTGGATCCGGAATCTTCAGCCTACGAGCAGTACTTC. It is translated as CASSLDPESSAYEQYF.